These 30 T cell receptor beta chains originate from one sample sequenced in a study of T cell repertoires in cytomegalovirus infection. TCRdb reanalysed the reads using MiXCR and keeps one entry per CDR3 protein. The profile shows nearly 450,000 distinct CDR3 sequences, approximately 32% of them singletons. Specimen: PBMCs. The receptors stem from a human donor in good health (CMV status not recorded). Some clones in this sample may be carry-over from other donors' samples.

This sequence joins TRBV5-1 and TRBJ2-7, with D perhaps being TRBD1 or TRBD2 (5 bases each). The CDR3 totals 16 residues. Germline CDR1 SGHRS, CDR2 YFSETQ. Trimming shortened V by 3 bases and J by 2 bases, and 18 bases separated the two germline ends. CDR3 residues: CASSSSGTGIAYEQYF. DNA for the CDR3: TGCGCCAGCAGCTCCTCCGGGACCGGGATTGCCTACGAGCAGTACTTC. The variable domain in full, completed from reference TRBV5-1 and TRBJ2-7, reads KAGVTQTPRYLIKTRGQQVTLSCSPISGHRSVSWYQQTPGQGLQFLFEYFSETQRNKGNFPGRFSGRQFSNSRSEMNVSTLELGDSALYLCASSSSGTGIAYEQYFGPGTRLTVT.

On this clonotype itself: This CDR3 is missing its conserved last phenylalanine or tryptophan, likely due to a read error. The chain is built from TRBV7-3 and TRBJ2-2, with D uncertain. The germline CDR1 and CDR2 sequences are SGHTA and FQGTGA. V was clipped by 6 bases and J by 8 bases, with 7 bases between them. This CDR3 comprises 11 residues. CDR3 bases: TGTGCCAGCAGTCCCCCGGGGGAGCTGTTTTCT. It yields the protein CASSPPGELFS.

This clonotype was picked up a small number of times. The chain uses TRBV6-6 and TRBJ1-5; a weak D match, TRBD1 (6 bases). The CDR3 is 15 amino acids. Germline-derived CDR1 and CDR2 are MNHNY and SVGAGI (reference sequence). The germline V and J ends were trimmed by 11 bases and 1 base, with 18 bases remaining between them. Here the CDR3 DNA reads TGTGCCTCAAGGGGGGGGACGGTAAGCAATCAGCCCCAGCATTTT. As protein: CASRGGTVSNQPQHF.

The chain has TRBV2 and TRBJ1-3; TRBD1 is a possible D gene (5 bases). The germline V gene has CDR1 SNHLY and CDR2 FYNNEI. This CDR3 comprises 16 residues. Trimming took off 6 bases at V and 0 bases at J, with 15 bases between the two ends. CDR3: CASSGDRIFSGNTIYF. The CDR3, as DNA: TGTGCCAGCAGCGGCGACAGAATCTTCTCTGGAAACACCATATATTTT.

The chain couples TRBV6-5 to TRBJ1-2; D is ambiguous. Germline V gene lookup returns CDR1 MNHEY and CDR2 SVGAGI. Trimming stripped 2 bases from V and 6 bases from J, with 7 bases between. The CDR3 is 12 residues long. CDR3 protein: CASSYGRDGYTF. Here the CDR3 DNA reads TGTGCCAGCAGTTACGGGAGGGATGGCTACACCTTC.

J is TRBJ2-3 and V is TRBV6-6; D is unclear. V shed 5 bases and J shed 2 bases, with 17 bases lying between them. Germline V lookup: CDR1 MNHNY, CDR2 SVGAGI (reference sequence). This CDR3 has 16 residues. The CDR3 sequence: CASSGRPDRHTDTQYF. The CDR3 bases are TGTGCCAGCAGTGGGCGCCCGGACCGGCACACAGATACGCAGTATTTT.

Ten or more counts support this clonotype. The genes are TRBV7-6 and TRBJ2-3; 9 bases are shared with TRBD1. CDR1 and CDR2 (germline): SGHVS, FNYEAQ. CDR3 length: 15 residues. Trimming cost V 4 bases and J 4 bases; bases outside gene matches: 6. In nucleotides, the CDR3 is TGTGCCAGCAGCTCAATACAGGGGGCTTCAGATACGCAGTATTTT. Its translation: CASSSIQGASDTQYF.

The chain is built from TRBV5-6 and TRBJ1-1; D gene uncertain. Trimming stripped 5 bases from V and 4 bases from J, with 18 bases between. The CDR3 has 15 amino acids. The germline V gene has CDR1 SGHDT and CDR2 YYEEEE. CDR3 sequence: CASRGTDGVGTEAFF. The CDR3 DNA reads TGTGCCAGCAGGGGTACGGACGGAGTGGGCACTGAAGCTTTCTTT.

The rearrangement links TRBV4-2 to TRBJ2-5; 11 nucleotides match TRBD2. CDR3 length: 19 residues. With V trimmed by 0 bases and J by 1 base, 10 bases remained unmatched. Germline CDR1 reads LGHNA; CDR2 reads YNFKEQ. DNA for the CDR3: TGTGCCAGCAGCCAAGATCTTAGGACTAGCGGGCGCTTCCAAGAGACCCAGTACTTC. Encoded protein: CASSQDLRTSGRFQETQYF.

The chain is built from TRBV12-3 or TRBV12-4 and TRBJ2-5, with D uncertain. The CDR3 extends over 13 amino acids. V shed 6 bases and J shed 3 bases, with 11 bases lying between them. CDR3 region: CASRRKGEETQYF. The CDR3 coding sequence is TGTGCCAGCAGGAGGAAAGGAGAAGAGACCCAGTACTTC.

On this clonotype: A read error is possible here, since a much larger clone lies one base away. The chain uses TRBV7-2 and TRBJ1-1; D remains unclear. The germline V gene encodes CDR1 SGHTA and CDR2 FQGNSA. The CDR3 is 16 residues long. The CDR3 nucleotides are TGTGCCAGCAGCTTAGCGGGGATGAACATGAACACTGAAGCTGTCTTT. It is translated as CASSLAGMNMNTEAVF.

This clonotype was recorded once. The chain is built from TRBV25-1 and TRBJ1-2, with a tentative D call TRBD1 (6 bases). CDR3 length equals 13 residues. V lost 4 bases to trimming and J lost 4 bases, with 10 bases between them. Per germline, CDR1 MGHDK and CDR2 SYGVNS. CDR3 bases: TGTGCCAGCAGTGGCCTGGACAGCTATGGCTACACCTTC. Amino acid sequence: CASSGLDSYGYTF.

In the case of this clonotype: A much larger clone lies one base from this, so it may be a read error. The V gene is TRBV7-2, the J gene TRBJ1-5; 11 bases agree with TRBD1. The CDR3 is made up of 17 amino acids. V lost 9 bases to trimming and J lost 3 bases; unmatched junction nucleotides: 13. Germline V gene data show CDR1 as SGHTA and CDR2 as FQGNSA. The CDR3 DNA sequence: TGTGCCAGAACCAAGGGCGGGACAGGGGGGGTCAATCAGCCCCAGCATTTT. Translating gives CARTKGGTGGVNQPQHF.

There are many counts of this clonotype. V and J are TRBV7-8 and TRBJ2-1; 14 nucleotides line up with TRBD2. The CDR3 contains 18 residues. The ends lost 0 bases at V and 3 bases at J; junction bases unmatched: 4. Germline loops: CDR1 SGHVS, CDR2 FQNEAQ. The CDR3 here is CASSLARLAGGVYNEQFF. CDR3 nucleotides: TGTGCCAGCAGCTTAGCGAGACTAGCGGGGGGGGTCTACAATGAGCAGTTCTTC. Full variable domain (outside the CDR3, taken from reference TRBV7-8 and TRBJ2-1): GAGVSQSPRYKVAKRGQDVALRCDPISGHVSLFWYQQALGQGPEFLTYFQNEAQLDKSGLPSDRFFAERPEGSVSTLKIQRTQQEDSAVYLCASSLARLAGGVYNEQFFGPGTRLTVL.

The V gene is TRBV6-2 or TRBV6-3, the J gene TRBJ1-5; TRBD1 might be the D (6 bases). This CDR3 spans 16 amino acids. Trimming pared 6 bases from V and 1 base from J, leaving 16 bases between. CDR1 MNHEY and CDR2 SVGEGT come from the germline V gene. The CDR3 loop reads CASSPLRGASNQPQHF. CDR3 DNA: TGTGCCAGCAGCCCACTCCGGGGGGCAAGCAATCAGCCCCAGCATTTT.

V is TRBV5-1 and J is TRBJ1-1; D remains unclear. The CDR3 loop spans 13 amino acids. Trimming took 3 bases from V and 2 from J, leaving 8 bases between them. The germline V gene encodes CDR1 SGHRS and CDR2 YFSETQ. CDR3 nucleotide sequence: TGCGCCAGCAGCTCATTGATTAACACTGAAGCTTTCTTT. Encoded protein: CASSSLINTEAFF.

This clonotype was picked up a small number of times. The chain carries TRBV19 and TRBJ2-3, with no clear D. Trimming took 5 bases from V and 6 from J, leaving 15 bases between them. The CDR3 runs 14 residues. Germline V gene data show CDR1 as LNHDA and CDR2 as SQIVND (reference sequence). The CDR3 nucleotides read TGTGCCAGTAGTCCCATTTCGAAGGGCGATACGCAGTATTTT. It is translated as CASSPISKGDTQYF. The whole variable domain, remainder taken from reference TRBV19 and TRBJ2-3, is DGGITQSPKYLFRKEGQNVTLSCEQNLNHDAMYWYRQDPGQGLRLIYYSQIVNDFQKGDIAEGYSVSREKKESFPLTVTSAQKNPTAFYLCASSPISKGDTQYFGPGTRLTVL.

The chain joins TRBV7-9 to TRBJ2-1; D assignment may be TRBD1 or TRBD2 (5 bases each). With 8 bases removed from V and 10 bases from J, the gap between germline ends came to 24 bases. CDR1 is SEHNR, CDR2 FQNEAQ, per germline (reference sequence). CDR3 length: 15 residues. The CDR3 sequence is CASGTSVRGAQEQFF. In DNA form, the CDR3 reads TGTGCCAGCGGTACATCTGTCAGAGGGGCCCAGGAGCAGTTCTTC.

This clonotype has at least ten counts. The chain has TRBV12-3 or TRBV12-4 and TRBJ2-3; TRBD2 is a possible D gene (6 bases). V gave up 7 bases and J gave up 2 bases, with 13 bases separating them. This CDR3 region has 14 residues. CDR3 in amino acids: CASTRGLPTDTQYF. The DNA of the CDR3 is TGTGCCAGCACCCGGGGACTGCCCACAGATACGCAGTATTTT.

Details on this clonotype: A much larger clone differs by one base, so this may be a read error. The chain recombines TRBV19 with TRBJ1-5; tentative D call: TRBD1 (5 bases). The germline gives CDR1 LNHDA, CDR2 SQIVND (reference sequence). The CDR3 extends over 15 amino acids. The ends were cut back, 7 bases at V and 3 bases at J, with 16 bases in the middle. The CDR3 nucleotides read TGTGCCAGTATTATGGATGGGACGGTCAATCAGCCCCAGCATTTT. Translation: CASIMDGTVNQPQHF.

The rearrangement links TRBV6-6 to TRBJ2-3; possibly TRBD1 or TRBD2 for D (6 bases each). V lost 8 bases and J lost 14, with 23 bases in between. Germline V gene lookup returns CDR1 MNHNY and CDR2 SVGAGI (reference sequence). The CDR3 totals 13 residues. The CDR3 protein is CASSEGETDTTYF. The DNA for the CDR3 is TGTGCCAGCTCGGAGGGGGAAACAGATACTACGTATTTT.

Regarding this clonotype: One base away lies a much larger clone, so this may be a sequencing read error. The chain carries TRBV27 and TRBJ2-7; tentative D call: TRBD2 (5 bases). This CDR3 spans 15 amino acids. CDR1 MNHEY and CDR2 SMNVEV come from the germline V gene (reference sequence). V lost 5 bases and J lost 1, with 15 bases in between. In DNA form, the CDR3 reads TGTGCCAGCAGTGCGACCGGGAACAAATCCTACGAGCAGTACTTC. Translating it yields CASSATGNKSYEQYF.

This clonotype was counted between two and nine times. The CDR3 DNA reads as TGTGCCAGCAGTTTACGCAGGGTCGAAGCTTTCTTT. This translates into CASSLRRVEAFF. V usage is TRBV12-3 or TRBV12-4 and J usage is TRBJ1-1; weak D call: TRBD1 (5 bases). There are 12 residues in the CDR3. The V and J ends lost 2 bases and 8 bases respectively, with 9 bases between them.

This clonotype was counted many times. V usage is TRBV7-8 and J usage is TRBJ1-4, with 9 bases identical to TRBD1. The CDR3 contains 15 residues. Germline assignment: CDR1 SGHVS and CDR2 FQNEAQ. V shed 4 bases and J 6 bases; nucleotides not matched to a gene: 6. The CDR3 is CASSSDRGWDEKLFF. In DNA, the CDR3 is TGTGCCAGCAGCTCGGACAGGGGATGGGATGAAAAACTGTTTTTT. Together with reference TRBV7-8 and TRBJ1-4, the CDR3 gives the full variable domain: GAGVSQSPRYKVAKRGQDVALRCDPISGHVSLFWYQQALGQGPEFLTYFQNEAQLDKSGLPSDRFFAERPEGSVSTLKIQRTQQEDSAVYLCASSSDRGWDEKLFFGSGTQLSVL.

This clonotype showed up many times. The V and J genes are TRBV12-3 or TRBV12-4 and TRBJ1-1; the D is unclear. The CDR3 loop spans 15 amino acids. Trimming stripped 11 bases from V and 6 bases from J, with 25 bases between. The CDR3 sequence: CAPPEDPPLVSEAFF. CDR3 nucleotide sequence: TGTGCCCCCCCAGAGGATCCCCCCCTGGTATCTGAAGCTTTCTTT.

This clonotype was recorded many times. The V gene is TRBV7-2, the J gene TRBJ1-5, with a possible D match to TRBD1 (6 bases). The CDR3 has 15 amino acids. In germline, CDR1 is SGHTA, CDR2 FQGNSA. Deletions cut 1 base from V and 1 base from J, with 8 bases between. CDR3 in DNA: TGTGCCAGCAGCTTAGGTCAGGGGAGCAATCAGCCCCAGCATTTT. It yields the protein CASSLGQGSNQPQHF.

CDR3 protein: CASGSPKGQGRAKNIQYF. The CDR3 coding sequence is TGTGCCAGTGGCTCCCCCAAAGGACAGGGTAGAGCCAAAAACATTCAGTACTTC. The chain employs TRBV19 and TRBJ2-4, with TRBD1 matching 8 bases. V dropped 8 bases and J dropped 0; count of bases not matched to a gene: 15. CDR3 size: 18 residues. Germline V CDR1 and CDR2: LNHDA, SQIVND (reference sequence).

Only a few counts were recorded for this clonotype. The genes are TRBV6-5 and TRBJ1-4; D not resolved. Trimming removed 3 bases from V and 8 bases from J, with 10 bases in between. From germline, CDR1 is MNHEY and CDR2 SVGAGI. The CDR3 length is 13 residues. This CDR3 reads CASSYLVREKLFF. DNA for the CDR3: TGTGCCAGCAGTTATTTAGTCCGGGAAAAACTGTTTTTT.

Only one count was recorded for this clonotype. This chain connects TRBV9 to TRBJ2-3; D gene unclear. Trimming shortened V by 0 bases and J by 6 bases, and 11 bases separated the two germline ends. The germline V gene has CDR1 SGDLS and CDR2 YYNGEE. The CDR3 is 14 residues long. CDR3 in amino acids: CASSVGGSPDTQYF. DNA for the CDR3: TGTGCCAGCAGCGTAGGGGGTAGCCCGGATACGCAGTATTTT.

The chain's CDR3 is CASSSGLRGGRTGELFF. The CDR3 coding sequence is TGTGCCAGCAGCTCTGGCCTCCGGGGGGGCCGCACCGGGGAGCTGTTTTTT. The gene calls are TRBV7-2 and TRBJ2-2; TRBD2 matches 8 bases. V shed 4 bases and J 4 bases; nucleotides not matched to a gene: 11. CDR1 and CDR2 (germline): SGHTA, FQGNSA. The length of the CDR3 is 17 residues.